What follows are 29 T cell receptor beta chains derived from one specimen sequenced in a study of post-analysis software for immune sequencing data. Broader study findings: Controls had lower frequencies than patients of 4 or 5 TRBV segments, which included TRBV5-6, TRBV5-1 and TRBV20-1.

Included in the TCR beta cDNA libraries were unique molecular identifiers. TCRdb itself ran the PCR reads through MiXCR, one entry per CDR3 protein. The table lists 650,000 to 900,000 distinct CDR3 sequences, around 45% of them singletons. Their specific antigens are unknown. Sequences were obtained from blood. The receptors here all came from a girl between 5 and 17 years old with multiple sclerosis.

The V and J genes are TRBV13 and TRBJ1-1; no clear D. The ends were cut back, 6 bases at V and 5 bases at J, with 10 bases in the middle. The germline V gene has CDR1 PRHDT and CDR2 FYEKMQ (reference sequence). The CDR3 has 12 amino acids. CDR3 coding DNA: TGTGCCAGCAGGAGCTTAGCGACTGAAGCTTTCTTT. Translated: CASRSLATEAFF.

J is TRBJ2-5 and V is TRBV5-1; TRBD1 aligns across 8 bases. TRBJ2-7 explains the end of the DNA better; the J call may be wrong. There are 16 residues in the CDR3. Germline CDR1 and CDR2: SGHRS and YFSETQ. The CDR3 DNA reads TGCGCCAGCAGCTCGATGACAGGACAGGGACCGCTCGAGCAGTACTTC. It yields the protein CASSSMTGQGPLEQYF.

The J gene is TRBJ2-1, the V gene TRBV5-4; D uncertain. Trimming took 6 bases from V and 5 from J, leaving 6 bases between them. The CDR3 length is 11 residues. In germline, CDR1 is SGHNT, CDR2 YYREEE (reference sequence). The CDR3 here is CASINNNEQFF. The CDR3 coding sequence is TGTGCCAGCATCAATAACAATGAGCAGTTCTTC.

The V gene is TRBV5-5, the J gene TRBJ2-4; D may match TRBD1 or TRBD2 (6 bases each). Matching the DNA end better, TRBJ2-7 makes the J call doubtful. The CDR3 is 17 amino acids. The germline V gene has CDR1 SGHKS and CDR2 YYEKEE (reference sequence). CDR3 sequence: CASSLEVLRGLGNEQYF. The CDR3 DNA sequence: TGTGCCAGCAGCTTGGAGGTTCTCAGGGGACTCGGGAACGAGCAGTACTTC.

This clonotype was counted only a few times. The genes are TRBV10-3 and TRBJ2-5; D perhaps matches TRBD2 (5 bases). This CDR3 contains 13 residues. The V and J ends lost 5 bases and 3 bases respectively, with 10 bases between them. The germline V gene has CDR1 ENHRY and CDR2 SYGVKD. Written as DNA, the CDR3 is TGTGCCATCAGTACCCGGGGAGAAGAGACCCAGTACTTC. This codes for CAISTRGEETQYF.

V and J are TRBV12-3 or TRBV12-4 and TRBJ2-7; tentative D call: TRBD2 (6 bases). This CDR3 is 13 amino acids long. V was cut by 5 bases and J by 0 bases, with 8 bases left in between. The CDR3 spells CASSGGNSYEQYF. CDR3 coding DNA: TGTGCCAGCAGTGGGGGGAACTCCTACGAGCAGTACTTC.

The V gene is TRBV29-1, the J gene TRBJ2-1, with 8 bases that match TRBD2. V shed 4 bases and J 15 bases; nucleotides not matched to a gene: 14. Germline lookup yields CDR1 SQVTM and CDR2 ANQGSEA. The CDR3 extends over 13 amino acids. The CDR3 DNA sequence: TGCAGCGTTGTGGTGGGTAGCGGGGATCACTGGTTCTTC. It is translated as CSVVVGSGDHWFF.

This clonotype was found once. V gene TRBV3-1 combines with J gene TRBJ2-7; D may be TRBD1 or TRBD2 (5 bases each). The end of the DNA fits TRBJ2-5 better, so the J call may be wrong. Germline V lookup: CDR1 LGHDT, CDR2 YNNKEL (reference sequence). CDR3 length: 16 residues. The CDR3 sequence is CASSQADWTYRGTQYF. CDR3 DNA sequence: TGTGCCAGCAGCCAAGCGGACTGGACATACCGGGGGACCCAGTACTTC.

The chain combines TRBV4-1 with TRBJ2-7; D unclear. The CDR3 contains 14 residues. Trimming removed 0 bases from V and 2 bases from J, with 8 bases in between. Germline V gives CDR1 MGHRA, CDR2 YSYEKL. CDR3 nucleotide sequence: TGCGCCAGCAGCCAAGATCCGGACGCCTACGAGCAGTACTTC. It specifies CASSQDPDAYEQYF.

The chain joins TRBV12-3 or TRBV12-4 to TRBJ1-4; the D gene is possibly TRBD1 (6 bases). This CDR3 contains 13 residues. V was trimmed by 11 bases and J by 3 bases, leaving 13 bases between them. CDR3 DNA sequence: TGTGCCTCGAGACAGGCCGCTAATGAAAAACTGTTTTTT. Translating gives CASRQAANEKLFF.

V and J are TRBV7-8 and TRBJ2-7; D unclear. Germline CDR1 and CDR2: SGHVS and FQNEAQ. Trimming stripped 0 bases from V and 3 bases from J, with 9 bases between. CDR3 length equals 14 residues. CDR3 in amino acids: CASSLAQRGYEQYF. The CDR3 DNA sequence: TGTGCCAGCAGCTTAGCCCAAAGAGGCTACGAGCAGTACTTC. Full variable domain (remainder filled in from reference TRBV7-8 and TRBJ2-7): GAGVSQSPRYKVAKRGQDVALRCDPISGHVSLFWYQQALGQGPEFLTYFQNEAQLDKSGLPSDRFFAERPEGSVSTLKIQRTQQEDSAVYLCASSLAQRGYEQYFGPGTRLTVT.

This sequence joins TRBV15 and TRBJ2-7; TRBD1 agrees at 9 bases. CDR1 is LNHNV and CDR2 is YYDKDF in the germline V gene (reference sequence). The V and J ends lost 5 bases and 4 bases, in that order; junction bases with no gene match: 9. The CDR3 runs to 15 residues. CDR3 coding DNA: TGTGCCACCAGCGTTCCGGGACAGGGTTCATACGAGCAGTACTTC. Its translation: CATSVPGQGSYEQYF.

The chain uses TRBV12-3 or TRBV12-4 and TRBJ1-6; TRBD1 agrees at 7 bases. The CDR3 length is 15 residues. Germline trimming cut 6 bases from V and 8 bases from J; bases unmatched to any gene: 10. The CDR3 nucleotides are TGTGCCAGCAGGGTGACAGGGAGGTGGGATTCACCCCTCCACTTT. Translated: CASRVTGRWDSPLHF.

On this clonotype: One end of the junction varies from germline; a read error may be responsible. V usage is TRBV4-2 and J usage is TRBJ2-1, with D perhaps TRBD2 (6 bases). Looked up from germline, CDR1 is LGHNA and CDR2 is YNFKEQ. The CDR3 loop spans 17 amino acids. CDR3 sequence (DNA): TGTGCCAACAGCCTAACGTCAGCCGGGACTCGCTCCAATGAGCAGTTCTTC. The encoded protein is CANSLTSAGTRSNEQFF.

This clonotype came up a few times. The chain links TRBV6-2 or TRBV6-3 to TRBJ1-2; D remains ambiguous. V gave up 1 base and J gave up 8 bases, with 11 bases separating them. The V gene's germline CDR1 is MNHEY and CDR2 SVGEGT. The CDR3 totals 13 residues. For the CDR3, the DNA is TGTGCCAGCAGTTACTGGCTGAGCGCGGGCTACACCTTC. Its protein product is CASSYWLSAGYTF.

The V and J genes are TRBV28 and TRBJ1-2; no firm D call. The CDR3 runs 11 residues. Germline V gives CDR1 MDHEN, CDR2 SYDVKM. V lost 2 bases and J lost 6, with 4 bases in between. CDR3 nucleotide sequence: TGTGCCAGCAGTTTAGCCCATGGCTACACCTTC. As protein: CASSLAHGYTF.

The sample holds a few counts of this clonotype. The chain links TRBV2 to TRBJ1-2; no firm D call. V shed 6 bases and J shed 5 bases, with 13 bases lying between them. Per the germline V gene, CDR1 is SNHLY and CDR2 is FYNNEI. This CDR3 is 13 amino acids long. In DNA form, the CDR3 reads TGTGCCAGCAGAGGGCGCCACTCTTATGGCTACACCTTC. It translates to CASRGRHSYGYTF.

This clonotype was seen a handful of times. This chain joins TRBV12-3 or TRBV12-4 and TRBJ2-3; D gene ambiguous. This CDR3 contains 15 residues. V was pared by 5 bases and J by 0 bases, with 12 bases between. The CDR3 DNA reads TGTGCCAGCAGTCTCTTAGGACCGAGCACAGATACGCAGTATTTT. This gives the protein CASSLLGPSTDTQYF.

V usage is TRBV6-6 and J usage is TRBJ1-5; TRBD1 is a possible D gene (5 bases). The CDR3 is 12 residues long. V lost 6 bases and J lost 7, with 10 bases in between. Germline V gives CDR1 MNHNY, CDR2 SVGAGI (reference sequence). DNA for the CDR3: TGTGCCAGCAGAGGGGAAGTACAGCCCCAGCATTTT. Translating it yields CASRGEVQPQHF.

This clonotype has more than one count but fewer than ten. This chain uses TRBV5-1 with TRBJ2-7, with 7 bases fitting TRBD2. This CDR3 has 15 amino acids. CDR1 SGHRS and CDR2 YFSETQ come from the germline V gene. The J segment lost 3 bases and the V segment lost 2 bases, leaving 8 bases of the junction unmatched. The CDR3: CASSLTLADFYEQYF. The DNA of the CDR3 is TGCGCCAGCAGCTTAACGCTAGCGGATTTCTACGAGCAGTACTTC.

The CDR3 DNA reads as TGTGCCAGCAGCTTATTATCAGGGCGCGATGAGCAGTTCTTC. Amino acids: CASSLLSGRDEQFF. The V gene is TRBV7-9, the J gene TRBJ2-1; D perhaps matches TRBD1 (5 bases). The length of the CDR3 is 14 residues. Germline CDR1 and CDR2: SEHNR and FQNEAQ (reference sequence). The V gene lost 2 bases and the J gene lost 8 bases, with 13 bases spanning the gap. Together with reference TRBV7-9 and TRBJ2-1, the CDR3 gives the full variable domain: DTGVSQNPRHKITKRGQNVTFRCDPISEHNRLYWYRQTLGQGPEFLTYFQNEAQLEKSRLLSDRFSAERPKGSFSTLEIQRTEQGDSAMYLCASSLLSGRDEQFFGPGTRLTVL.

The chain employs TRBV12-3 or TRBV12-4 and TRBJ1-5; D possibly corresponds to TRBD1 (5 bases). The CDR3 totals 14 residues. V was clipped by 7 bases and J by 3 bases, with 13 bases between them. This chain's CDR3 is CASTLGQFNQPQHF. CDR3 DNA sequence: TGTGCCAGCACCTTAGGACAATTCAATCAGCCCCAGCATTTT.

The chain joins TRBV20-1 to TRBJ2-7; 7 nucleotides agree with TRBD1. Germline V gene sequence: CDR1 DFQATT, CDR2 SNEGSKA (reference sequence). V gave up 0 bases and J gave up 2 bases; unmatched junction bases: 4. CDR3 length: 14 amino acids. CDR3 bases: TGCAGTGCTAGAGACCCAGGGGGAACCTACGAGCAGTACTTC. This gives the protein CSARDPGGTYEQYF.

The chain carries TRBV2 and TRBJ2-7; D unclear. The germline V and J ends were trimmed by 2 bases and 5 bases, with 13 bases remaining between them. The CDR3 has 14 residues. Germline V gives CDR1 SNHLY, CDR2 FYNNEI. The CDR3 DNA sequence: TGTGCCAGCAGTGAAACCCAACCCAACCACGAGCAGTACTTC. Translating it yields CASSETQPNHEQYF. Full variable domain (remainder filled in from reference TRBV2 and TRBJ2-7): EPEVTQTPSHQVTQMGQEVILRCVPISNHLYFYWYRQILGQKVEFLVSFYNNEISEKSEIFDDQFSVERPDGSNFTLKIRSTKLEDSAMYFCASSETQPNHEQYFGPGTRLTVT.

There are a few counts of this clonotype. This chain links TRBV20-1 with TRBJ2-1; 9 bases agree with TRBD1. Germline lookup yields CDR1 DFQATT and CDR2 SNEGSKA (reference sequence). This CDR3 has 19 residues. J was trimmed by 3 bases and V by 6 bases; bases with no gene match: 21. CDR3 amino acids: CSASLGTGTGSLLYNEQFF. CDR3 DNA: TGCAGTGCCTCCCTCGGAACCGGGACAGGGTCCTTACTCTACAATGAGCAGTTCTTC.

As concerns this clonotype: One end of the junction varies from germline; a read error may be responsible. V and J are TRBV5-1 and TRBJ1-6, with D maybe TRBD1 (5 bases). CDR1 is SGHRS, CDR2 YFSETQ, per germline. The CDR3 loop spans 12 amino acids. For the CDR3, the DNA is TGCGCCAGCTGGGACGGCCGCTGGCCCCCCCACTTT. Encoded protein: CASWDGRWPPHF.

This rearrangement joins TRBV30 to TRBJ1-6; 7 nucleotides align to TRBD1. The V and J ends lost 3 bases and 14 bases, in that order; junction bases with no gene match: 13. The CDR3 length is 14 residues. Germline V gene lookup returns CDR1 GTSNPN and CDR2 SVGIG (reference sequence). CDR3 nucleotides: TGTGCCTGGAGCCCGGGACAGCGAGTTCAAGCCCTCCACTTT. Protein product: CAWSPGQRVQALHF.

This sequence joins TRBV14 and TRBJ2-6; perhaps TRBD2 as D (5 bases). The CDR3 sequence is 18 residues long. Deletions cut 4 bases from V and 0 bases from J, with 16 bases between. Per the germline V gene, CDR1 is SGHDN and CDR2 is FVKESK. The chain's CDR3 is CASSLRTFRSSGANVLTF. The CDR3 DNA sequence: TGTGCCAGCAGCCTACGGACTTTCAGGAGCTCTGGGGCCAACGTCCTGACTTTC.

This sequence joins TRBV11-3 and TRBJ2-5, with D possibly TRBD1 on 6 matching bases. Germline V gene data show CDR1 as SGHNT and CDR2 as YENEEA. Trimming removed 2 bases from V and 5 bases from J, with 15 bases in between. The CDR3 consists of 15 residues. The CDR3 coding sequence is TGTGCCAGCAGCTTACCAGGACAGAAACGGGAGACCCAGTACTTC. This translates into CASSLPGQKRETQYF.